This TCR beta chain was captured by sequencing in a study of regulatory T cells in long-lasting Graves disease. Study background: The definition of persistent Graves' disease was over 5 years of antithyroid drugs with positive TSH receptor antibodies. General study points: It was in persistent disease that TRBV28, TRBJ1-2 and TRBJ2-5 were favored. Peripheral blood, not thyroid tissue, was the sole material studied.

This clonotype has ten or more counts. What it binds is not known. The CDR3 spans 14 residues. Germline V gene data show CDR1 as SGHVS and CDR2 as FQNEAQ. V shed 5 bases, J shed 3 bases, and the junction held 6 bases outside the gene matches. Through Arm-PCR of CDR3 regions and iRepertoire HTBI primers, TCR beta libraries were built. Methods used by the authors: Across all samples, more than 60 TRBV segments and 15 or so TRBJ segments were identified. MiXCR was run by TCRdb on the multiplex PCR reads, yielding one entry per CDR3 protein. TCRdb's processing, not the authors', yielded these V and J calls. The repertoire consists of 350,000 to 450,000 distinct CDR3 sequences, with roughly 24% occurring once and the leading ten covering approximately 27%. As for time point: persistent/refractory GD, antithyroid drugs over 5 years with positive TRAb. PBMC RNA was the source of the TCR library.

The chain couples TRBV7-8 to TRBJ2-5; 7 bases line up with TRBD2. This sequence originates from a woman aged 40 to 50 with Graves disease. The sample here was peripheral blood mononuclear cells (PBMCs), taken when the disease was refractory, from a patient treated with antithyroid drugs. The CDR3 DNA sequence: TGTGCCAGCAGCCTACTAGCGCAAAAAGAGACCCAGTACTTC. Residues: CASSLLAQKETQYF.